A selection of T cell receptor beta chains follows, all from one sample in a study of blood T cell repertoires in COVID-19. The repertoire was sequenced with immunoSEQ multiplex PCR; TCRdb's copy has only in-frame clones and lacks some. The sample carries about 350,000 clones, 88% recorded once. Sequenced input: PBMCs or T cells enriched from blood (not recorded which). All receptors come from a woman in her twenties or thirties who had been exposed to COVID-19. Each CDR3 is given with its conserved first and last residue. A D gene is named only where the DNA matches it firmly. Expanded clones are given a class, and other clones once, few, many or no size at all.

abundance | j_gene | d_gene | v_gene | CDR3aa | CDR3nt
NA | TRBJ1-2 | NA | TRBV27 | CASSRQGWDGYTF | TGTGCCAGCAGTCGGCAGGGGTGGGACGGCTACACCTTC
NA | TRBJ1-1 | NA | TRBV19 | CASSISSGTEAFF | TGTGCCAGTAGTATCTCTTCAGGGACTGAAGCTTTCTTT
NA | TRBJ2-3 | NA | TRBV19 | CASSDGQVADTQYF | TGTGCCAGTTCGGACGGACAAGTCGCAGATACGCAGTATTTT
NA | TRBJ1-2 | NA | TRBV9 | CASSVMGAGYTF | TGTGCCAGCAGCGTGATGGGGGCTGGCTACACCTTC
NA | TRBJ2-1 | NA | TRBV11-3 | CASSLRAGSYNEQFF | TGTGCCAGCAGCTTGAGGGCCGGCTCCTACAATGAGCAGTTCTTC
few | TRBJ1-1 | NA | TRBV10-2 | CASTIGGGAEAFF | TGCGCCAGCACTATCGGCGGGGGCGCTGAAGCTTTCTTT
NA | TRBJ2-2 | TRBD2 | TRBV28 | CASSLQGLAKGANTGELFF | TGTGCCAGCAGTTTACAAGGACTAGCGAAGGGGGCGAACACCGGGGAGCTGTTTTTT
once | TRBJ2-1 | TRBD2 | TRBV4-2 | CASSQEAGFSYNEQFF | TGTGCCAGCAGCCAGGAAGCGGGATTTAGTTACAATGAGCAGTTCTTC
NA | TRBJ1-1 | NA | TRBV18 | CASSVSERTEAFF | TGTGCCAGCTCGGTATCTGAGAGGACTGAAGCTTTCTTT
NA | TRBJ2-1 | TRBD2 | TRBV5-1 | CASSSVPSGGSYNEQFF | TGCGCCAGCAGCTCCGTTCCTAGCGGCGGCTCCTACAATGAGCAGTTCTTC
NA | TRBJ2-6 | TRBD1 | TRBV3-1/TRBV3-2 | CASRQSQGASGANVLTF | TGTGCCAGCAGGCAATCACAGGGGGCCTCTGGGGCCAACGTCCTGACTTTC
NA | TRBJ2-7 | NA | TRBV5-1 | CASSLEREQYF | TGCGCCAGCAGCTTGGAGCGCGAGCAGTACTTC
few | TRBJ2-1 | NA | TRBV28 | CASRFSGPYNEQFF | TGTGCCAGCAGATTTAGCGGCCCTTACAATGAGCAGTTCTTC
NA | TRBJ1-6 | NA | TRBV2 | CAFLARGIYSPLHF | TGTGCCTTCCTTGCCCGGGGGATCTATTCACCCCTCCACTTT
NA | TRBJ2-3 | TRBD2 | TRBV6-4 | CASSESSGDTDTQYF | TGTGCCAGCAGTGAGAGTAGCGGGGACACAGATACGCAGTATTTT
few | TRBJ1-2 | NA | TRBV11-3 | CASSLVSCRVSGYTF | TGTGCCAGCAGCTTAGTCTCCTGCAGGGTCTCTGGCTACACCTTC
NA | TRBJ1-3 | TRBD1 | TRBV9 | CASSVTPWDSPGNTIYF | TGTGCCAGCAGCGTAACCCCATGGGACAGCCCTGGAAACACCATATATTTT
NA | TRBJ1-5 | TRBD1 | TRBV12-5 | CASGRDRGDNQPQHF | TGTGCTAGTGGCAGGGACAGGGGTGACAATCAGCCCCAGCATTTT
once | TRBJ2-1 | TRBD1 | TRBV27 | CASSPSTGQLGTNEQFF | TGTGCCAGCAGTCCATCGACAGGGCAGCTGGGTACCAATGAGCAGTTCTTC
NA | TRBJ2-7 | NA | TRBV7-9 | CASSLGHGGTTYEQYF | TGTGCCAGCAGCTTGGGGCATGGGGGCACAACCTACGAGCAGTACTTC
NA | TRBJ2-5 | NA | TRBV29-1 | CSVSGGHQETQYF | TGCAGCGTTTCCGGGGGGCATCAAGAGACCCAGTACTTC
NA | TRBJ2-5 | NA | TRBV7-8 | CASSLLGPLRGLQETQYF | TGTGCCAGCAGCTTATTGGGGCCCTTAAGGGGTCTGCAAGAGACCCAGTACTTC